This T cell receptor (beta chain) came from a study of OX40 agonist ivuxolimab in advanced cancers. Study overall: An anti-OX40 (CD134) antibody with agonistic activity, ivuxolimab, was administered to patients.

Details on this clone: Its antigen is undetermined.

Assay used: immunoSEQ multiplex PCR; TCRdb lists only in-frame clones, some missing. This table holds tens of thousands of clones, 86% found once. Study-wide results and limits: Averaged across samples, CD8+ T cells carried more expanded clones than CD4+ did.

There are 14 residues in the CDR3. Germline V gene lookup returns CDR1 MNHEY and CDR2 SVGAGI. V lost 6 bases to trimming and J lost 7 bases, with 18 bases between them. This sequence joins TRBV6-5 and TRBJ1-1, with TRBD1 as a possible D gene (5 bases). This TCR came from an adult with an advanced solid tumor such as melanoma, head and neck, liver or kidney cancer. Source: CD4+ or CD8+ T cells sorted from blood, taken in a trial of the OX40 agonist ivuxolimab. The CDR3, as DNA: TGTGCCAGCAGGAAGGACACCCTTCGGATTGAAGCTTTCTTT. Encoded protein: CASRKDTLRIEAFF.